This TCR beta chain was recovered during a study of blood T cell repertoires in COVID-19. Study in general: Researchers got acute and convalescent COVID-19 samples from the United States, Italy and Spain. Sample material is recorded as cDNA or gDNA derived from T cells, B-cell-depleted T cells, or PBMCs.

Germline V CDR1 and CDR2: SGHRS, YFSETQ. V was pared by 7 bases and J by 7 bases, with 4 bases of the junction left unmatched. There are 13 residues in the CDR3. While infection was still active, Seattle patients were enrolled and then followed longitudinally. Authors' analysis steps: Reference gene primer amplification gave estimated nucleated cell counts. Only in-frame clones appear in the TCRdb table, and some are missing; sequencing was by immunoSEQ multiplex PCR. Clonal size and the V and J genes are those of that table, whereas D and trimming came from the DNA. The repertoire consists of some 330,000 clones, with 85% to 90% occurring once and the leading ten covering 1.8%.

The source of this sequence is a woman aged 25 to 39 with COVID-19, enrolled during active disease. The chain links TRBV5-1 to TRBJ2-1, with TRBD1 identical over 11 bases. Sequenced input: peripheral blood. DNA for the CDR3: TGCGCCAGCGCAGGACAGGGGGCAAATGAGCAGTTCTTC. This translates into CASAGQGANEQFF.